The 20 T cell receptor beta chains listed next were all sequenced from one sample in a study of blood T cell repertoires in COVID-19. The table came from immunoSEQ multiplex PCR; TCRdb's copy has only in-frame clones and leaves some out. Among roughly 170,000 clones listed, about 86% were seen once. Specimen: peripheral blood. These receptors originate from a man in his sixties or seventies with active or convalescent COVID-19.

This chain joins TRBV7-9 and TRBJ2-7, with 11 bases that match TRBD2. Unmatched junction bases numbered 3, after V lost 10 bases and J lost 4 bases. The CDR3 totals 12 residues. Germline V gene sequence: CDR1 SEHNR, CDR2 FQNEAQ (reference sequence). CDR3 nucleotides: TGTGCCACCGGGACTAGCGGATACGAGCAGTACTTC. Protein: CATGTSGYEQYF.

The rearrangement uses TRBV25-1 and TRBJ1-5; perhaps TRBD1 as D (6 bases). Trimming removed 2 bases at V and 3 bases at J, with 11 bases between. The CDR3 is 15 amino acids. Germline V gene data show CDR1 as MGHDK and CDR2 as SYGVNS. The CDR3 region has the DNA TGTGCCAGCAGTGAACCGGGGGGCTACAATCAGCCCCAGCATTTT. It is translated as CASSEPGGYNQPQHF.

The chain uses TRBV7-2 and TRBJ1-4, with 10 nucleotides matching TRBD1. V was pared by 3 bases and J by 7 bases, with 5 bases of the junction left unmatched. CDR1 and CDR2 (germline): SGHTA, FQGNSA. The length of the CDR3 is 15 residues. CDR3 nucleotides: TGTGCCAGCAGCTTGCGGGACAGGGGAGTTGAAAAACTGTTTTTT. Translating it yields CASSLRDRGVEKLFF. The full variable domain, rest sourced from reference TRBV7-2 and TRBJ1-4, is GAGVSQSPSNKVTEKGKDVELRCDPISGHTALYWYRQSLGQGLEFLIYFQGNSAPDKSGLPSDRFSAERTGGSVSTLTIQRTQQEDSAVYLCASSLRDRGVEKLFFGSGTQLSVL.

The chain joins TRBV5-5 to TRBJ1-1; D is unclear. The CDR3 loop spans 13 amino acids. V lost 1 base, J lost 0 bases, and 4 bases lay in between. Germline lookup yields CDR1 SGHKS and CDR2 YYEKEE (reference sequence). This chain's CDR3 is CASSLPMNTEAFF. CDR3 in DNA: TGTGCCAGCAGCTTGCCTATGAACACTGAAGCTTTCTTT.

As for this clone: This same CDR3 is encoded by further DNA sequences in the sample. The rearrangement uses TRBV29-1 and TRBJ1-1, with 7 nucleotides matching TRBD1. From germline, CDR1 is SQVTM and CDR2 ANQGSEA. The CDR3 runs to 14 residues. Trimming at V came to 4 bases and at J to 1 base, leaving 6 bases not matched to a gene. The CDR3 region has the DNA TGCAGCGTTGGAGAGACAGGGCCGAACACTGAAGCTTTCTTT. As protein: CSVGETGPNTEAFF.

The J gene is TRBJ1-2, the V gene TRBV30, with D unresolved. The CDR3 extends over 11 amino acids. The ends were cut back, 2 bases at V and 5 bases at J, with 6 bases in the middle. Germline CDR1 GTSNPN, CDR2 SVGIG (reference sequence). CDR3 DNA: TGTGCCTGGAGTCGGTGGTATGGCTACACCTTC. It specifies CAWSRWYGYTF.

This chain links TRBV2 with TRBJ2-2; 7 bases fit TRBD1. The CDR3 is 15 residues long. Germline lookup yields CDR1 SNHLY and CDR2 FYNNEI. The V gene end was trimmed by 6 bases and the J gene end by 3 bases; junction bases not matched to a gene: 7. Here the CDR3 reads CASRRTGVDTGELFF. The CDR3 DNA sequence: TGTGCCAGCAGGCGTACAGGGGTCGACACCGGGGAGCTGTTTTTT.

The rearrangement joins TRBV28 to TRBJ1-2; TRBD1 matches 8 bases. Germline CDR1 and CDR2: MDHEN and SYDVKM. The V and J ends lost 2 bases and 5 bases, in that order; junction bases with no gene match: 7. The CDR3 sequence is 15 residues long. CDR3 bases: TGTGCCAGCAGTTTACGGGACAGGTTTGAGTATGGCTACACCTTC. This encodes CASSLRDRFEYGYTF.

The chain carries TRBV14 and TRBJ1-1; D possibly corresponds to TRBD1 (5 bases). The ends were cut back, 2 bases at V and 4 bases at J, with 11 bases in the middle. This CDR3 has 14 amino acids. CDR1 is SGHDN, CDR2 FVKESK, per germline. CDR3 region: CASSQTQGITEAFF. The CDR3 region has the DNA TGTGCCAGCAGCCAAACCCAGGGAATCACTGAAGCTTTCTTT.

In its sample, this clone was seen once. This specimen includes other DNA sequences encoding the same CDR3. The rearrangement joins TRBV18 to TRBJ2-7, with TRBD1 matching over 9 bases. The germline CDR1 and CDR2 sequences are KGHSH and LQKENI. Trimming at V came to 6 bases and at J to 0 bases, leaving 3 bases not matched to a gene. The CDR3 is 14 residues long. CDR3 DNA sequence: TGTGCCAGCTCCCCGGGACAGGGCTCCTACGAGCAGTACTTC. Translating gives CASSPGQGSYEQYF.

This clone came up once. The rearrangement uses TRBV4-3 and TRBJ1-2; 8 bases fit TRBD1. The CDR3 consists of 14 residues. J lost 7 bases, V lost 4 bases, and 8 bases had no gene match. Germline-derived CDR1 and CDR2 are LGHNA and YSLEER. The CDR3 region has the DNA TGCGCCAGCAGCCCCCCGACAGGGGCGGCTGGCTACACCTTC. Its protein product is CASSPPTGAAGYTF.

The chain joins TRBV5-6 to TRBJ1-6; 7 bases agree with TRBD1. Looked up from germline, CDR1 is SGHDT and CDR2 is YYEEEE. The CDR3 spans 17 residues. The J segment lost 4 bases and the V segment lost 1 base, leaving 8 bases of the junction unmatched. The CDR3 region is CASSLRTGGDYNSPLHF. As DNA, the CDR3 is TGTGCCAGCAGCTTGAGGACAGGAGGGGATTATAATTCACCCCTCCACTTT.

The V call is TRBV28, the J call TRBJ2-4; no clear D. Germline CDR1 reads MDHEN; CDR2 reads SYDVKM. CDR3 length equals 14 residues. Trimming shortened V by 5 bases and J by 6 bases, and 14 bases separated the two germline ends. The CDR3 here is CASSPHPPRNIQYF. CDR3 nucleotides: TGTGCCAGCAGTCCGCACCCCCCTAGAAACATTCAGTACTTC.

V is TRBV4-3 and J is TRBJ1-5; TRBD1 matches 8 bases. V shed 4 bases, J shed 5 bases, and the junction held 7 bases outside the gene matches. This CDR3 region has 15 residues. Germline-derived CDR1 and CDR2 are LGHNA and YSLEER. CDR3 protein: CASSRVRGPDQPQHF. Here the CDR3 DNA reads TGCGCCAGCAGCCGAGTCAGGGGGCCGGATCAGCCCCAGCATTTT.

V and J are TRBV11-3 and TRBJ2-1, with 12 bases fitting TRBD1. The CDR3 consists of 15 residues. Trimming took 5 bases from V and 5 from J; bases not matched to a gene: 4. Looked up from germline, CDR1 is SGHNT and CDR2 is YENEEA. As DNA, the CDR3 is TGTGCCAGCAGCGTTGGGACAGGGGGCCACAATGAGCAGTTCTTC. Its protein product is CASSVGTGGHNEQFF.

The J gene is TRBJ2-5, the V gene TRBV19, with unresolved D. This CDR3 spans 11 amino acids. Per the germline V gene, CDR1 is LNHDA and CDR2 is SQIVND (reference sequence). Trimming stripped 3 bases from V and 4 bases from J, with 3 bases between. CDR3 sequence (DNA): TGTGCCAGTAGTATTAGAGAGACCCAGTACTTC. This translates into CASSIRETQYF.

The table lists this clone with a count of one. The genes are TRBV12-3 or TRBV12-4 and TRBJ1-2; no reliable D call. The V end lost 6 bases, the J end lost 0 bases, and 8 bases lay between the germline ends. The CDR3 is made up of 13 amino acids. The CDR3: CASSQVANYGYTF. The DNA of the CDR3 is TGTGCCAGCAGCCAGGTGGCTAACTATGGCTACACCTTC.

The J gene is TRBJ2-5, the V gene TRBV2; 12 positions agree with TRBD2. The junction had 12 bases not matched to a gene; V was cut back by 8 bases and J by 2 bases. Germline V lookup: CDR1 SNHLY, CDR2 FYNNEI. The CDR3 extends over 17 amino acids. The chain's CDR3 is CASLRRLAGERQETQYF. The CDR3 DNA is TGTGCCAGCCTCCGGAGACTAGCGGGAGAGCGGCAAGAGACCCAGTACTTC. Variable domain in full (rest from reference TRBV2 and TRBJ2-5): EPEVTQTPSHQVTQMGQEVILRCVPISNHLYFYWYRQILGQKVEFLVSFYNNEISEKSEIFDDQFSVERPDGSNFTLKIRSTKLEDSAMYFCASLRRLAGERQETQYFGPGTRLLVL.

The chain is built from TRBV7-9 and TRBJ1-6; the D is unclear. The germline gives CDR1 SEHNR, CDR2 FQNEAQ (reference sequence). The germline V and J ends were trimmed by 1 base and 5 bases, with 9 bases remaining between them. This CDR3 contains 15 residues. CDR3 sequence reads: CASSLGRTDNSPLHF. The CDR3 nucleotides are TGTGCCAGCAGCTTAGGGCGGACTGATAATTCACCCCTCCACTTT.

The chain employs TRBV7-2 and TRBJ1-2; D gene unclear. Trimming shortened V by 3 bases and J by 7 bases, and 15 bases separated the two germline ends. The CDR3 sequence is 14 residues long. Looked up from germline, CDR1 is SGHTA and CDR2 is FQGNSA. In nucleotides, the CDR3 is TGTGCCAGCAGCTTTACCCCTCCCACCGGTGGCTACACCTTC. This translates into CASSFTPPTGGYTF.